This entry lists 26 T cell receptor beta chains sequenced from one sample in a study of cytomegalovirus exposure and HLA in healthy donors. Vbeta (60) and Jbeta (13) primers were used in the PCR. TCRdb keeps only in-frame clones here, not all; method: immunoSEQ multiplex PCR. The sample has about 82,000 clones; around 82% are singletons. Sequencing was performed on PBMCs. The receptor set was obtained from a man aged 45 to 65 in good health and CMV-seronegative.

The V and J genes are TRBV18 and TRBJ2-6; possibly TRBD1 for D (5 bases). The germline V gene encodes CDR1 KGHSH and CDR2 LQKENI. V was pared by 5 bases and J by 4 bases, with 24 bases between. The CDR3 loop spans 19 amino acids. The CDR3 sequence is CASSEQPMGRTSGANVLTF. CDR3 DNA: TGTGCCAGCTCAGAACAGCCGATGGGAAGGACATCCGGGGCCAACGTCCTGACTTTC.

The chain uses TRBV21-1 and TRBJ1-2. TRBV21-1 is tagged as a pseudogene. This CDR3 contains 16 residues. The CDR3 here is CASSKVIGGNHYGYTF. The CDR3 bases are TGTGCCAGCAGCAAAGTCATTGGAGGGAACCACTATGGCTACACCTTC.

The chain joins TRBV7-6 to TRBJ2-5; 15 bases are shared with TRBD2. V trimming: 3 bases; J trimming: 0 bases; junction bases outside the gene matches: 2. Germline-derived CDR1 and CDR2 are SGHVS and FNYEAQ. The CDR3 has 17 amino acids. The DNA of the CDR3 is TGTGCCAGCAGCTTGGGGACTAGCGGGGGGTACCAAGAGACCCAGTACTTC. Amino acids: CASSLGTSGGYQETQYF.

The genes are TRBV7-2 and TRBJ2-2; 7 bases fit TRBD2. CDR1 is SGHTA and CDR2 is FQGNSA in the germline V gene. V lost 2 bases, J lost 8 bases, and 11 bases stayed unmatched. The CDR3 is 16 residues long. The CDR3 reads CASSLNPKSGAGELFF. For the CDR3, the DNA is TGTGCCAGCAGCTTAAATCCCAAAAGCGGGGCAGGGGAGCTGTTTTTT.

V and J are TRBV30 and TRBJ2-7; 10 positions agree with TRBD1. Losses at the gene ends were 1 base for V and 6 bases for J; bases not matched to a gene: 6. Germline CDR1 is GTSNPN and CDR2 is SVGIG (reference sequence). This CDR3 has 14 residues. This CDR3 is CAWSAETGGGEQYF. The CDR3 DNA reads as TGTGCCTGGAGTGCTGAGACAGGGGGCGGCGAGCAGTACTTC. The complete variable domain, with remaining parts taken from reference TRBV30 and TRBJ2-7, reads SQTIHQWPATLVQPVGSPLSLECTVEGTSNPNLYWYRQAAGRGLQLLFYSVGIGQISSEVPQNLSASRPQDRQFILSSKKLLLSDSGFYLCAWSAETGGGEQYFGPGTRLTVT.

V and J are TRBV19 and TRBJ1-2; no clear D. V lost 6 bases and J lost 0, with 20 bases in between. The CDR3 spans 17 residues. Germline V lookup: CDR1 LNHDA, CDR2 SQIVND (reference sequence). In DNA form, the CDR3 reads TGTGCCAGTAGGGTTGGTGTTGGTGATTTAGCTAACTATGGCTACACCTTC. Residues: CASRVGVGDLANYGYTF.

CDR3 in amino acids: CASSPDRVNGYTF. Written as DNA, the CDR3 is TGTGCCAGCAGTCCGGACAGGGTTAACGGCTACACCTTC. The gene calls are TRBV28 and TRBJ1-2, with 8 bases matching TRBD1. Germline-derived CDR1 and CDR2 are MDHEN and SYDVKM. CDR3 length equals 13 residues. J was trimmed by 8 bases and V by 5 bases; bases with no gene match: 7.

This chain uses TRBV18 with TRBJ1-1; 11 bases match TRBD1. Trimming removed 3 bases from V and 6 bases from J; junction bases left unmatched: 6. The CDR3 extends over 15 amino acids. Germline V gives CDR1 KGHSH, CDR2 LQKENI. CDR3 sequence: CASSPKGQGASEAFF. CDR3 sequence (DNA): TGTGCCAGCTCACCGAAAGGACAGGGGGCCTCTGAAGCTTTCTTT.

Here the CDR3 reads CASSESQGDTEAFF. The CDR3 nucleotides read TGCGCCAGCAGTGAGTCCCAGGGGGACACTGAAGCTTTCTTT. The chain has TRBV10-2 and TRBJ1-1; 7 bases are a match to TRBD1. The junction had 1 base not matched to a gene; V was cut back by 0 bases and J by 3 bases. CDR1 WSHSY and CDR2 SAAADI come from the germline V gene. There are 14 residues in the CDR3.

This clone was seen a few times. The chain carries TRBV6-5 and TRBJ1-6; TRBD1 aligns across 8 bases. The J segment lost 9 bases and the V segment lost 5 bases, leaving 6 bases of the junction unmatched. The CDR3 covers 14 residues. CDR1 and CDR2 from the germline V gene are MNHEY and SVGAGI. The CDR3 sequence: CASSRQGIGSPLHF. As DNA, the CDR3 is TGTGCCAGCAGTCGACAGGGGATCGGTTCACCCCTCCACTTT.

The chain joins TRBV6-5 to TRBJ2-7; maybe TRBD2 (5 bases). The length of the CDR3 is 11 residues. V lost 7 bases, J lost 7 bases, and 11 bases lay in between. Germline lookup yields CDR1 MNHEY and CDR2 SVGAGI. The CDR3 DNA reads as TGTGCCAGCAACGCGGGCCGGGAGCAGTACTTC. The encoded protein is CASNAGREQYF.

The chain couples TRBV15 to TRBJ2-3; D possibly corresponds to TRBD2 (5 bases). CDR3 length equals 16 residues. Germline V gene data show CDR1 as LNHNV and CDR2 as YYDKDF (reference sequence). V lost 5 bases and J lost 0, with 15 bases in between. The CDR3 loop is CATSARRSSSTDTQYF. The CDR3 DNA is TGTGCCACCAGCGCGCGGCGGTCTAGCAGCACAGATACGCAGTATTTT.

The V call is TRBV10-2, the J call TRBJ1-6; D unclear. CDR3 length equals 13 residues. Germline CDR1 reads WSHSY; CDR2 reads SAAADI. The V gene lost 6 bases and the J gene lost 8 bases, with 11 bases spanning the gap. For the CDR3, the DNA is TGCGCCAGCAGCACGGTCACAGATTCACCCCTCCACTTT. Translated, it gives CASSTVTDSPLHF.

The CDR3 region is CASRPMPGYGYTF. The CDR3 DNA reads as TGTGCCAGCAGGCCCATGCCAGGGTATGGCTACACCTTC. The chain combines TRBV6-5 with TRBJ1-2; D is possibly TRBD1 (5 bases). The CDR3 sequence is 13 residues long. Germline V gene data show CDR1 as MNHEY and CDR2 as SVGAGI. V was shortened by 6 bases and J by 5 bases, with 13 bases between the two germline ends.

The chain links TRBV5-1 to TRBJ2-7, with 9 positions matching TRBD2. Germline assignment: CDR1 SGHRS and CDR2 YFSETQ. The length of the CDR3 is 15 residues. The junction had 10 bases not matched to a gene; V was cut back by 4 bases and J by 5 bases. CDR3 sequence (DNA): TGCGCCAGCAGCGCACGCTGGGGACTAGCAGACGAGCAGTACTTC. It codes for CASSARWGLADEQYF.

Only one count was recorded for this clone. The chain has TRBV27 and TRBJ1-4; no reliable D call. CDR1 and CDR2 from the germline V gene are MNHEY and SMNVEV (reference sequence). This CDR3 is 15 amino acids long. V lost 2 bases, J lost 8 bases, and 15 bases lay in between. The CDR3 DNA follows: TGTGCCAGCAGTTTAAAGACACAGCCTTGGGAAAAACTGTTTTTT. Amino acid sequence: CASSLKTQPWEKLFF.

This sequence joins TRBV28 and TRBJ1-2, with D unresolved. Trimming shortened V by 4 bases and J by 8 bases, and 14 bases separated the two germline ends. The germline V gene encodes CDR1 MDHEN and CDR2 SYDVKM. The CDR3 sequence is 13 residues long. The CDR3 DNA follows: TGTGCCAGCAGTTCGTCAGAGTCTAGAGGCTACACCTTC. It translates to CASSSSESRGYTF.

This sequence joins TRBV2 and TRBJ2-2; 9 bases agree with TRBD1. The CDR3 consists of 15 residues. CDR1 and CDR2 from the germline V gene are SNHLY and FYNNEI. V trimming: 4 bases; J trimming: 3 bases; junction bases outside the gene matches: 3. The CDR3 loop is CASSARDRDTGELFF. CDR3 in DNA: TGTGCCAGCAGTGCAAGGGACAGGGACACCGGGGAGCTGTTTTTT.

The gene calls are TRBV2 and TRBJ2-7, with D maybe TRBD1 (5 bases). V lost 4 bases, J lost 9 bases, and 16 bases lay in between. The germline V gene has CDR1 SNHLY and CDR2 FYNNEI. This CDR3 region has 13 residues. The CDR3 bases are TGTGCCAGCAGTGGTACCCAGGGTTTAGGGCAGTACTTC. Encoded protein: CASSGTQGLGQYF. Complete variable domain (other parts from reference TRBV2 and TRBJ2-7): EPEVTQTPSHQVTQMGQEVILRCVPISNHLYFYWYRQILGQKVEFLVSFYNNEISEKSEIFDDQFSVERPDGSNFTLKIRSTKLEDSAMYFCASSGTQGLGQYFGPGTRLTVT.

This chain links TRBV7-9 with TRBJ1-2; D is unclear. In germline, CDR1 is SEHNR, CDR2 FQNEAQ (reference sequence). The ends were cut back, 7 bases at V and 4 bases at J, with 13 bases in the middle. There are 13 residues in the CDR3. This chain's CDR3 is CASTPEPSYGYTF. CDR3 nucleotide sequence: TGTGCCAGCACCCCCGAGCCCTCCTATGGCTACACCTTC.

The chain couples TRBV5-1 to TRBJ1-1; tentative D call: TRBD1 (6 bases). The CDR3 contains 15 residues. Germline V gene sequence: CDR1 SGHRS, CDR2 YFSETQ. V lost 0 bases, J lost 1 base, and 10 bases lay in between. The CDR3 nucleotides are TGCGCCAGCAGCTTGGCCTTGACAGGGAACACTGAAGCTTTCTTT. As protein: CASSLALTGNTEAFF.

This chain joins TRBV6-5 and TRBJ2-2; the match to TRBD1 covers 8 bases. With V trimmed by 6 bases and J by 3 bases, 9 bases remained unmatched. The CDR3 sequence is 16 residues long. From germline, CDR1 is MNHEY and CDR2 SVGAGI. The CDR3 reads CASSYAGGEYTGELFF. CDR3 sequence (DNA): TGTGCCAGCAGCTACGCAGGGGGCGAATACACCGGGGAGCTGTTTTTT.

The CDR3 sequence is CASSLVQRGAYEQYF. DNA for the CDR3: TGTGCCAGCAGCTTAGTTCAGCGGGGGGCCTACGAGCAGTACTTC. The V call is TRBV11-2, the J call TRBJ2-7; 9 nucleotides match TRBD2. The CDR3 covers 15 residues. The junction had 3 bases not matched to a gene; V was cut back by 1 base and J by 2 bases. Per the germline V gene, CDR1 is SGHAT and CDR2 is FQNNGV.

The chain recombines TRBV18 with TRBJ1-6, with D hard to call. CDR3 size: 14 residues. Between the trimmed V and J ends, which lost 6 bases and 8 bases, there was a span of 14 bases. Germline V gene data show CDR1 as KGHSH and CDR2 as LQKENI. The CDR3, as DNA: TGTGCCAGCTCCGCCCCCCCCGGGGATTCACCCCTCCACTTT. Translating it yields CASSAPPGDSPLHF.

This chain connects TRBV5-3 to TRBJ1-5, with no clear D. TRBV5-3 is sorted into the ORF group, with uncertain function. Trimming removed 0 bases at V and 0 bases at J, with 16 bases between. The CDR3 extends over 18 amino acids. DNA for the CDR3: TGTGCCAGAAGCTTGGTGGGTACTCAAGAGGATAGCAATCAGCCCCAGCATTTT. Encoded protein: CARSLVGTQEDSNQPQHF.

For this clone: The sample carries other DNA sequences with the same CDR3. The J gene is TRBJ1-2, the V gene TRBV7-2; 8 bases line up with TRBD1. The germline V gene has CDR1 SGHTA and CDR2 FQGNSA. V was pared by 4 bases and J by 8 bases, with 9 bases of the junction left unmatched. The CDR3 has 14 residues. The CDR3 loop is CASSSATGAEGYTF. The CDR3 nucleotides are TGTGCCAGCAGCTCAGCGACAGGGGCGGAGGGCTACACCTTC.